This TCR beta chain stems from a study of breast tumors, draining lymph nodes, adjacent tissues. Study-wide results and limits: Tumor TCR diversity was below lymph nodes but above nontumor tissue.

Trimming removed 0 bases at V and 7 bases at J, with 9 bases between. Germline lookup yields CDR1 SNHLY and CDR2 FYNNEI. The length of the CDR3 is 14 residues. TCRdb analysed the multiplex PCR reads with MiXCR anew, one entry per CDR3 protein. The table lists 200,000 to 250,000 distinct CDR3 sequences, roughly a third of them singletons. Breast cancer patients provided tissue from their axillary draining lymph nodes. Points on this clonotype: What it binds is not known.

The V call is TRBV2, the J call TRBJ1-4; D perhaps matches TRBD1 (6 bases). This TCR was sampled from a female donor with breast cancer. Some clones in this sample may be carry-over from other donors' samples. Sequencing input: axillary lymph node tissue. The CDR3 protein is CASSEADRSEKLFF. The CDR3 DNA sequence: TGTGCCAGCAGTGAAGCAGACAGGAGTGAAAAACTGTTTTTT.